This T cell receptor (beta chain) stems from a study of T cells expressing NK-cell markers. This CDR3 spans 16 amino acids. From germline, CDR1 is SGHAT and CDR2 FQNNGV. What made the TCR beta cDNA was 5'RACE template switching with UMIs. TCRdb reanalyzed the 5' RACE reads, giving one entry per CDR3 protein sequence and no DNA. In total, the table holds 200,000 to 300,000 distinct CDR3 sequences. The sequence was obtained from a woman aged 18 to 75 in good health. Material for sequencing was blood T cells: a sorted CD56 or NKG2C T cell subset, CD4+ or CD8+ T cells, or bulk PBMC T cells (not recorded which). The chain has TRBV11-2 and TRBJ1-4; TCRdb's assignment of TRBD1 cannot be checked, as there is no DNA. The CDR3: CASSLYKGPGREKLFF.